The 23 T cell receptor beta chains below all came from one sample that was sequenced in a study of long-term antiretroviral therapy in people with HIV. At survey level, the immunoSEQ assay was run in its v3.0 version. Using immunoSEQ multiplex PCR, the repertoire was profiled, and TCRdb retains in-frame clones only, with some absent. The table lists 20,000 to 25,000 clones, roughly four fifths of them singletons. This specimen was unsorted PBMCs, taken 1.5 years after starting antiretroviral therapy. These receptor sequences come from a man in his thirties or forties with HIV.

The rearrangement links TRBV29-1 to TRBJ2-5, with no clear D. Germline assignment: CDR1 SQVTM and CDR2 ANQGSEA. The CDR3 totals 12 residues. The V and J ends lost 3 bases and 2 bases respectively, with 7 bases between them. The CDR3 loop is CSVDPGQETQYF. DNA of the CDR3: TGCAGCGTTGATCCAGGTCAAGAGACCCAGTACTTC.

This chain connects TRBV19 to TRBJ2-6; unclear D gene. V was trimmed by 3 bases and J by 1 base, leaving 7 bases between them. The CDR3 sequence is 15 residues long. Per germline, CDR1 LNHDA and CDR2 SQIVND (reference sequence). CDR3 residues: CASSIQVSGANVLTF. CDR3 bases: TGTGCCAGTAGTATTCAGGTTTCTGGGGCCAACGTCCTGACTTTC.

V and J are TRBV19 and TRBJ2-1; TRBD1 is a possible D gene (6 bases). Trimming pared 3 bases from V and 5 bases from J, leaving 11 bases between. The CDR3 loop spans 14 amino acids. The germline CDR1 and CDR2 sequences are LNHDA and SQIVND (reference sequence). DNA for the CDR3: TGTGCCAGTAGTATGACAGGAGTTCACAATGAGCAGTTCTTC. Amino acids: CASSMTGVHNEQFF.

The rearrangement joins TRBV30 to TRBJ1-6; D not certain. Germline V CDR1 and CDR2: GTSNPN, SVGIG (reference sequence). V shed 5 bases and J shed 9 bases, with 17 bases lying between them. This CDR3 region has 14 residues. This CDR3 is CAWSWDSGGSPLHF. The CDR3 DNA reads as TGTGCCTGGTCGTGGGATTCTGGTGGTTCACCCCTCCACTTT.

This chain uses TRBV6-1 with TRBJ1-2, with D unresolved. Germline lookup yields CDR1 MNHNS and CDR2 SASEGT. The CDR3 loop spans 12 amino acids. V was trimmed by 10 bases and J by 2 bases, leaving 11 bases between them. Here the CDR3 DNA reads TGTGCCATAAATGACGGGAACTATGGCTACACCTTC. Translation gives CAINDGNYGYTF.

V gene TRBV19 combines with J gene TRBJ1-1; tentatively, D is TRBD1 (5 bases). The CDR3 spans 16 residues. Germline V gene lookup returns CDR1 LNHDA and CDR2 SQIVND (reference sequence). Trimming took off 5 bases at V and 4 bases at J, with 20 bases between the two ends. The DNA of the CDR3 is TGTGCCAGTAGTCATCTAGGACGCCAGAGGGGCACTGAAGCTTTCTTT. This translates into CASSHLGRQRGTEAFF.

This rearrangement joins TRBV10-3 to TRBJ2-7, with 9 bases that match TRBD2. V lost 3 bases and J lost 2; bases outside the gene matches: 5. The CDR3 totals 15 residues. Germline CDR1 ENHRY, CDR2 SYGVKD. CDR3 nucleotides: TGTGCCATCAGTGAAATTAGCGGGAGTCCCTACGAGCAGTACTTC. It codes for CAISEISGSPYEQYF.

J is TRBJ2-5 and V is TRBV11-2; 8 bases align to TRBD2. Per the germline V gene, CDR1 is SGHAT and CDR2 is FQNNGV. The CDR3 contains 13 residues. V was clipped by 5 bases and J by 4 bases; unmatched bases: 3. The CDR3 spells CASSRGGRETQYF. The CDR3 coding sequence is TGTGCCAGCAGCCGGGGGGGGCGAGAGACCCAGTACTTC. Filled out from reference TRBV11-2 and TRBJ2-5, the complete variable domain reads EAGVAQSPRYKIIEKRQSVAFWCNPISGHATLYWYQQILGQGPKLLIQFQNNGVVDDSQLPKDRFSAERLKGVDSTLKIQPAKLEDSAVYLCASSRGGRETQYFGPGTRLLVL.

This clone was seen more than once but under ten times. V and J are TRBV7-9 and TRBJ2-1; perhaps TRBD2 as D (6 bases). The V end was cut by 4 bases, the J end by 2 bases, with 12 bases between. This CDR3 is built from 15 residues. Germline V gives CDR1 SEHNR, CDR2 FQNEAQ (reference sequence). DNA for the CDR3: TGTGCCAGCAGCTCCCGGGACTCAGCCTACAATGAGCAGTTCTTC. It encodes CASSSRDSAYNEQFF.

This chain uses TRBV6-5 with TRBJ1-2; no firm D call. Trimming left V 6 bases short and J 0 bases short, with 11 bases between. The V gene's germline CDR1 is MNHEY and CDR2 SVGAGI. The CDR3 sequence is 14 residues long. The CDR3 region is CASRADITNYGYTF. CDR3 bases: TGTGCCAGCAGAGCAGACATTACTAACTATGGCTACACCTTC.

This chain connects TRBV10-3 to TRBJ2-3; D unresolved. Germline assignment: CDR1 ENHRY and CDR2 SYGVKD. This CDR3 has 14 amino acids. V lost 3 bases and J 5 bases, leaving 12 bases between the germline ends. The CDR3 nucleotides are TGTGCCATCAGTGATTCCCGACTTGGAGATACGCAGTATTTT. Protein sequence: CAISDSRLGDTQYF.

The V call is TRBV27, the J call TRBJ1-1; 11 nucleotides match TRBD1. This CDR3 comprises 13 residues. V was clipped by 5 bases and J by 8 bases; unmatched bases: 4. Germline V CDR1 and CDR2: MNHEY, SMNVEV (reference sequence). CDR3 amino acids: CASSRRDRGEAFF. The CDR3, as DNA: TGTGCCAGCAGTCGAAGGGACAGGGGGGAAGCTTTCTTT.

The genes are TRBV7-9 and TRBJ2-3; TRBD2 agrees at 13 bases. Losses at the gene ends were 5 bases for V and 6 bases for J; bases not matched to a gene: 8. The CDR3 sequence is 16 residues long. Looked up from germline, CDR1 is SEHNR and CDR2 is FQNEAQ (reference sequence). The CDR3 nucleotides are TGTGCCAGCAGCCCCGGACTAGCGGGAGCCCCCGATACGCAGTATTTT. Encoded protein: CASSPGLAGAPDTQYF.

The rearrangement joins TRBV19 to TRBJ1-1; tentative D call: TRBD1 (6 bases). The CDR3 runs to 13 residues. Trimming cost V 3 bases and J 6 bases, with 11 bases left between them. Germline V CDR1 and CDR2: LNHDA, SQIVND (reference sequence). Here the CDR3 DNA reads TGTGCCAGTAGTATCGGCAGGGGTTCTGAAGCTTTCTTT. It encodes CASSIGRGSEAFF.

V usage is TRBV7-2 and J usage is TRBJ1-1; possibly TRBD1 for D (6 bases). The CDR3 length is 15 residues. Deletions cut 0 bases from V and 4 bases from J, with 12 bases between. Germline V gene sequence: CDR1 SGHTA, CDR2 FQGNSA. The CDR3 DNA reads as TGTGCCAGCAGCTTAGCAGCAGGGGTCGGCACTGAAGCTTTCTTT. This encodes CASSLAAGVGTEAFF.

This clone was recorded once. This chain connects TRBV7-8 to TRBJ1-2, with 9 bases that match TRBD1. The CDR3 has 14 residues. Losses at the gene ends were 6 bases for V and 4 bases for J; bases not matched to a gene: 6. The V gene's germline CDR1 is SGHVS and CDR2 FQNEAQ. CDR3 region: CASSWDRVSYGYTF. Written as DNA, the CDR3 is TGTGCCAGCAGTTGGGACAGGGTTAGCTATGGCTACACCTTC.

The chain links TRBV5-8 to TRBJ1-4; the D gene is possibly TRBD1 (5 bases). Germline CDR1 SGHTS, CDR2 YDEGEE. V was pared by 3 bases and J by 7 bases, with 16 bases between. The CDR3 extends over 15 amino acids. This CDR3 is CASSSRGRNVEKLFF. As DNA, the CDR3 is TGTGCCAGCAGCTCAAGGGGACGCAACGTTGAAAAACTGTTTTTT.

J is TRBJ2-7 and V is TRBV5-1; D may be TRBD1 or TRBD2 (5 bases each). CDR3 length: 14 residues. In germline, CDR1 is SGHRS, CDR2 YFSETQ. The V end lost 4 bases, the J end lost 7 bases, and 18 bases lay between the germline ends. CDR3 region: CASSGTPLSGEQYF. CDR3 sequence (DNA): TGCGCCAGCAGCGGGACCCCACTCTCCGGGGAGCAGTACTTC.

The chain combines TRBV28 with TRBJ2-7; D might be TRBD1 or TRBD2, each matching 5 bases. The V and J ends lost 4 bases and 1 base respectively, with 14 bases between them. Per germline, CDR1 MDHEN and CDR2 SYDVKM. CDR3 size: 15 residues. The chain's CDR3 is CASSSPGTASYEQYF. CDR3 nucleotides: TGTGCCAGCAGTTCGCCCGGGACGGCTTCCTACGAGCAGTACTTC.

The rearrangement joins TRBV27 to TRBJ2-1; the match to TRBD2 covers 11 bases. Germline loops: CDR1 MNHEY, CDR2 SMNVEV (reference sequence). The trim removed 2 bases at V and 4 bases at J, leaving 16 bases unmatched. The CDR3 extends over 20 amino acids. CDR3 protein: CASSLNPHLAGGPEYNEQFF. The CDR3 DNA follows: TGTGCCAGCAGTTTAAACCCCCACTTAGCGGGAGGGCCGGAGTACAATGAGCAGTTCTTC.

This chain links TRBV7-2 with TRBJ1-3; D may be TRBD1 (6 bases). CDR1 and CDR2 from the germline V gene are SGHTA and FQGNSA. The CDR3 consists of 17 residues. The ends were cut back, 4 bases at V and 0 bases at J, with 16 bases in the middle. CDR3 sequence: CASSSAGGASSGNTIYF. The DNA of the CDR3 is TGTGCCAGCAGCTCCGCCGGGGGGGCCTCCTCTGGAAACACCATATATTTT.

V usage is TRBV19 and J usage is TRBJ1-1; D gene unclear. V was clipped by 5 bases and J by 1 base, with 14 bases between them. This CDR3 has 15 amino acids. The germline V gene encodes CDR1 LNHDA and CDR2 SQIVND (reference sequence). CDR3 nucleotide sequence: TGTGCCAGTAGTTTGGGCTACGAGGCGAACACTGAAGCTTTCTTT. It codes for CASSLGYEANTEAFF. Using reference TRBV19 and TRBJ1-1 for the parts outside the CDR3, the full variable domain is DGGITQSPKYLFRKEGQNVTLSCEQNLNHDAMYWYRQDPGQGLRLIYYSQIVNDFQKGDIAEGYSVSREKKESFPLTVTSAQKNPTAFYLCASSLGYEANTEAFFGQGTRLTVV.

The chain has TRBV7-6 and TRBJ2-3; D unresolved. Between the trimmed V and J ends, which lost 3 bases and 0 bases, there was a span of 7 bases. Germline assignment: CDR1 SGHVS and CDR2 FNYEAQ. This CDR3 comprises 14 residues. The CDR3 sequence is CASSLISSTDTQYF. For the CDR3, the DNA is TGTGCCAGCAGCTTGATCAGTAGCACAGATACGCAGTATTTT.